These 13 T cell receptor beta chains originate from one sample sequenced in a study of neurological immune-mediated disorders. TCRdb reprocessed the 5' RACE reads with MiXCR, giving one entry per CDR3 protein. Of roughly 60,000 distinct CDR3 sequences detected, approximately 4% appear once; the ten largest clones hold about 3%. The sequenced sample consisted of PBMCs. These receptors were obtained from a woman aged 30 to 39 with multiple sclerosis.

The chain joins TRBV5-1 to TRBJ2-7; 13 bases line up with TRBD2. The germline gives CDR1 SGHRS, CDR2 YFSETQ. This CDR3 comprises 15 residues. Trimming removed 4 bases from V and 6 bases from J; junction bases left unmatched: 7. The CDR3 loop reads CASSTGLAGVREQYF. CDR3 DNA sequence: TGCGCCAGCAGCACCGGACTAGCGGGAGTTCGCGAGCAGTACTTC. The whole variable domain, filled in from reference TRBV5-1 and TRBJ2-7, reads KAGVTQTPRYLIKTRGQQVTLSCSPISGHRSVSWYQQTPGQGLQFLFEYFSETQRNKGNFPGRFSGRQFSNSRSEMNVSTLELGDSALYLCASSTGLAGVREQYFGPGTRLTVT.

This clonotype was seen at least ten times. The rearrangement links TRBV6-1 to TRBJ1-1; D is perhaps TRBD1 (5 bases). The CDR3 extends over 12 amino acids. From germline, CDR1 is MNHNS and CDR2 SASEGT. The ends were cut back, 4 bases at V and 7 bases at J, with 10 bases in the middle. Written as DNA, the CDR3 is TGTGCCAGCAGTGTATCCCAGGGTGAAGCTTTCTTT. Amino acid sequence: CASSVSQGEAFF.

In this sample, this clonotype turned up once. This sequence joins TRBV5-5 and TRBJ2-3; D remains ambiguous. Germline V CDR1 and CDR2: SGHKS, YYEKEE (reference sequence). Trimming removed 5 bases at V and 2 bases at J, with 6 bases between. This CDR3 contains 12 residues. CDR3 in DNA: TGTGCCAGCAGGATCAACACAGATACGCAGTATTTT. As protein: CASRINTDTQYF.

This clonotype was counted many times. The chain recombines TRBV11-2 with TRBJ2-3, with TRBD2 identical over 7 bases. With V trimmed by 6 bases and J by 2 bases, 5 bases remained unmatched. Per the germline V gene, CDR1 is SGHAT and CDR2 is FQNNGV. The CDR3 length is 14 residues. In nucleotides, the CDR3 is TGTGCCAGCAGACGAGCGGGAAACACAGATACGCAGTATTTT. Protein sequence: CASRRAGNTDTQYF.

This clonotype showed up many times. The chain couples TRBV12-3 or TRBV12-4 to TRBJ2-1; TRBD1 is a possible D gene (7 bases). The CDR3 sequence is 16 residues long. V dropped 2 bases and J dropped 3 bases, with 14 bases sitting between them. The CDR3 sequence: CASSLTRGAFYNEQFF. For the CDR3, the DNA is TGTGCCAGCAGTTTAACCAGGGGGGCCTTCTACAATGAGCAGTTCTTC.

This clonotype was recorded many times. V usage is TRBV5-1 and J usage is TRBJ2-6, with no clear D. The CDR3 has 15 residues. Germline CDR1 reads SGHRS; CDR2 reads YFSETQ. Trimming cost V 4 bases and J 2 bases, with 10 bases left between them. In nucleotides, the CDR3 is TGCGCCAGCAGCCCGAAGGGCCCTGGGGCCAACGTCCTGACTTTC. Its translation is CASSPKGPGANVLTF.

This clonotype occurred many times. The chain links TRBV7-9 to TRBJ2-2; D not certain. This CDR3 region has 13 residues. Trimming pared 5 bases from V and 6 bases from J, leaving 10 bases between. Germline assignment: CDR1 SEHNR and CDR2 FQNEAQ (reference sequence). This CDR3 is CASSPPVAGELFF. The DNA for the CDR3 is TGTGCCAGCAGCCCTCCGGTGGCCGGGGAGCTGTTTTTT. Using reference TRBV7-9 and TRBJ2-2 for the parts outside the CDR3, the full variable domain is DTGVSQNPRHKITKRGQNVTFRCDPISEHNRLYWYRQTLGQGPEFLTYFQNEAQLEKSRLLSDRFSAERPKGSFSTLEIQRTEQGDSAMYLCASSPPVAGELFFGEGSRLTVL.

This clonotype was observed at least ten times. The chain's CDR3 is CATSRETGFRPEAFF. The DNA of the CDR3 is TGTGCCACCAGCAGAGAAACAGGGTTCCGACCTGAAGCTTTCTTT. The rearrangement uses TRBV15 and TRBJ1-1, with D possibly being TRBD1 (6 bases). The CDR3 extends over 15 amino acids. V was clipped by 0 bases and J by 6 bases, with 14 bases between them. From germline, CDR1 is LNHNV and CDR2 YYDKDF (reference sequence).

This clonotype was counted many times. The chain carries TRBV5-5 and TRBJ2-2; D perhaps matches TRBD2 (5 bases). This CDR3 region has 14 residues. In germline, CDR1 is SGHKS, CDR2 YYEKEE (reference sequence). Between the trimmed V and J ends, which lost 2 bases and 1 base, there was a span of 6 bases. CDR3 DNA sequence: TGTGCCAGCAGCTTCGGGGAGAACACCGGGGAGCTGTTTTTT. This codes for CASSFGENTGELFF.

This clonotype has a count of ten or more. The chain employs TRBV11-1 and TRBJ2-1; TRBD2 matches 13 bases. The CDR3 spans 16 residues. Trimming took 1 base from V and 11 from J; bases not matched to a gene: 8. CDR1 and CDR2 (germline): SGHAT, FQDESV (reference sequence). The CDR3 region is CASSLELAGGRAKQFF. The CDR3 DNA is TGTGCCAGCAGCTTAGAACTAGCGGGAGGGAGGGCCAAGCAGTTCTTC.

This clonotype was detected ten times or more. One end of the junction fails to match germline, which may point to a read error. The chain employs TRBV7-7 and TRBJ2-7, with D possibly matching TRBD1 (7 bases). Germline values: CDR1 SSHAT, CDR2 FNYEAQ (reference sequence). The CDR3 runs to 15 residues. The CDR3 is CASSPQAGGSYEQYF. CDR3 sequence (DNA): TGTGCTAGCAGCCCCCAGGCAGGGGGGTCCTACGAGCAGTACTTC.

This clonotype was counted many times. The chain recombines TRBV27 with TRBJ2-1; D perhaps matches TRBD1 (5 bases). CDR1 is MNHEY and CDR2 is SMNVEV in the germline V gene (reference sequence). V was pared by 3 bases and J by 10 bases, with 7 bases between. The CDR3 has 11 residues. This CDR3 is CASSFSGEQFF. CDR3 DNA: TGTGCCAGCAGTTTCTCAGGGGAGCAGTTCTTC.

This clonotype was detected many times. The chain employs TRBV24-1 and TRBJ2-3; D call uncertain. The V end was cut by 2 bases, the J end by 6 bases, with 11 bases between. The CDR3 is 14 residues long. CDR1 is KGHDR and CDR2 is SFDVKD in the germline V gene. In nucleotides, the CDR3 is TGTGCCACCAGTGATTCGGACCTGCGGGATACGCAGTATTTT. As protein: CATSDSDLRDTQYF.